The 14 T cell receptor beta chains given below trace back to one sample, sequenced in a study of cytomegalovirus exposure and HLA in healthy donors. The PCR was carried out with 60 Vbeta primers and 13 Jbeta primers. Profiled with immunoSEQ multiplex PCR; TCRdb holds only in-frame clones, not every one. The sample includes 150,000 to 200,000 clones, approximately 80% of them seen just once. Sequences were obtained from PBMCs. The receptors come from a man younger than 35 in good health and CMV-seronegative.

The chain carries TRBV6-5 and TRBJ1-2; TRBD1 agrees at 8 bases. Germline V gene lookup returns CDR1 MNHEY and CDR2 SVGAGI. The ends lost 0 bases at V and 8 bases at J; junction bases unmatched: 11. This CDR3 has 16 amino acids. CDR3 amino acids: CASSYSSRGPSWGYTF. CDR3 coding DNA: TGTGCCAGCAGTTACTCAAGCAGGGGGCCTTCCTGGGGCTACACCTTC.

This clone has just one count. This sequence joins TRBV29-1 and TRBJ1-2; TRBD1 might be the D (6 bases). Trimming stripped 2 bases from V and 2 bases from J, with 12 bases between. This CDR3 contains 14 residues. Germline CDR1 reads SQVTM; CDR2 reads ANQGSEA. CDR3 coding DNA: TGCAGCGTTGAATACAGGGAGGGGAACTATGGCTACACCTTC. Protein sequence: CSVEYREGNYGYTF.

Of note for this clone: Additional DNA sequences in this sample encode the identical CDR3. The J gene is TRBJ2-7, the V gene TRBV9; the match to TRBD1 covers 9 bases. The germline CDR1 and CDR2 sequences are SGDLS and YYNGEE. The CDR3 is 13 residues long. Trimming took 2 bases from V and 3 from J; bases not matched to a gene: 0. CDR3 sequence reads: CASSVTGGYEQYF. The CDR3 bases are TGTGCCAGCAGCGTGACAGGGGGCTACGAGCAGTACTTC.

This sequence joins TRBV5-6 and TRBJ2-5, with D hard to call. Germline V gene lookup returns CDR1 SGHDT and CDR2 YYEEEE. The CDR3 runs to 14 residues. Trimming cost V 7 bases and J 1 base, with 14 bases left between them. The CDR3 DNA follows: TGTGCCAGCGGTGTCACGGTTGGCCAAGAGACCCAGTACTTC. Its translation is CASGVTVGQETQYF.

The chain links TRBV9 to TRBJ2-2; D is ambiguous. Per the germline V gene, CDR1 is SGDLS and CDR2 is YYNGEE. Trimming shortened V by 3 bases and J by 7 bases, and 10 bases separated the two germline ends. The CDR3 runs 13 residues. As DNA, the CDR3 is TGTGCCAGCAGCGCTATAGCCCTCGGGGAGCTGTTTTTT. Its translation: CASSAIALGELFF.

The rearrangement joins TRBV7-9 to TRBJ2-3; TRBD2 matches at 8 bases. V lost 4 bases and J lost 6; bases outside the gene matches: 12. Germline-derived CDR1 and CDR2 are SEHNR and FQNEAQ (reference sequence). The CDR3 runs 16 residues. The DNA for the CDR3 is TGTGCCAGCAGCTACCGGACTCAACCGGGAGGGGATACGCAGTATTTT. Translating gives CASSYRTQPGGDTQYF. The complete variable domain, with remaining parts taken from reference TRBV7-9 and TRBJ2-3, reads DTGVSQNPRHKITKRGQNVTFRCDPISEHNRLYWYRQTLGQGPEFLTYFQNEAQLEKSRLLSDRFSAERPKGSFSTLEIQRTEQGDSAMYLCASSYRTQPGGDTQYFGPGTRLTVL.

This sequence joins TRBV2 and TRBJ1-2; D perhaps matches TRBD1 (6 bases). The V gene lost 6 bases and the J gene lost 8 bases, with 10 bases spanning the gap. Per the germline V gene, CDR1 is SNHLY and CDR2 is FYNNEI. This CDR3 contains 11 residues. The chain's CDR3 is CASRGTTGYTF. The CDR3 DNA reads TGTGCCAGCAGGGGGACAACGGGCTACACCTTC.

This rearrangement joins TRBV27 to TRBJ1-5, with 8 bases fitting TRBD1. CDR3 size: 17 residues. The trim removed 6 bases at V and 5 bases at J, leaving 15 bases unmatched. The germline V gene encodes CDR1 MNHEY and CDR2 SMNVEV (reference sequence). In DNA form, the CDR3 reads TGTGCCAGCAGGCCTACTATTCAGGGGGCAGGGGATCAGCCCCAGCATTTT. Residues: CASRPTIQGAGDQPQHF.

The V gene is TRBV6-1, the J gene TRBJ2-7; no reliable D call. This CDR3 spans 14 amino acids. Per germline, CDR1 MNHNS and CDR2 SASEGT. Deletions cut 6 bases from V and 7 bases from J, with 19 bases between. CDR3 nucleotides: TGTGCCAGCAGCCCACGAGGTGGCCATCGGGAGCAGTACTTC. Protein product: CASSPRGGHREQYF.

This chain links TRBV9 with TRBJ2-1; 7 nucleotides line up with TRBD2. CDR1 is SGDLS and CDR2 is YYNGEE in the germline V gene. V was pared by 4 bases and J by 2 bases, with 6 bases of the junction left unmatched. The CDR3 extends over 15 amino acids. CDR3 DNA: TGTGCCAGCAGCCTCCGGGACTACCCCTACAATGAGCAGTTCTTC. It encodes CASSLRDYPYNEQFF.

This clone came up once. The chain employs TRBV19 and TRBJ2-7; TRBD2 matches at 9 bases. Per germline, CDR1 LNHDA and CDR2 SQIVND (reference sequence). The CDR3 is 15 amino acids. Trimming took 2 bases from V and 4 from J; bases not matched to a gene: 6. The CDR3 loop reads CASSISASGIYEQYF. The CDR3 nucleotides are TGTGCCAGTAGTATATCGGCTAGCGGGATTTACGAGCAGTACTTC.

The V and J genes are TRBV9 and TRBJ2-1; D not certain. In germline, CDR1 is SGDLS, CDR2 YYNGEE. CDR3 length equals 16 residues. Trimming took off 0 bases at V and 1 base at J, with 11 bases between the two ends. The CDR3 protein is CASSVEPLMSYNEQFF. In nucleotides, the CDR3 is TGTGCCAGCAGCGTAGAGCCGTTGATGTCCTACAATGAGCAGTTCTTC. The whole variable domain, filled in from reference TRBV9 and TRBJ2-1, reads DSGVTQTPKHLITATGQRVTLRCSPRSGDLSVYWYQQSLDQGLQFLIQYYNGEERAKGNILERFSAQQFPDLHSELNLSSLELGDSALYFCASSVEPLMSYNEQFFGPGTRLTVL.

Comments on this clone: The same CDR3 can be traced to other DNA sequences in this sample. V and J are TRBV7-9 and TRBJ2-1; possibly TRBD2 for D (6 bases). Germline CDR1 reads SEHNR; CDR2 reads FQNEAQ (reference sequence). CDR3 size: 11 residues. Trimming removed 3 bases at V and 9 bases at J, with 6 bases between. DNA of the CDR3: TGTGCCAGCAGCTTGGGGGGTGAGCAGTTCTTC. Encoded protein: CASSLGGEQFF.

The rearrangement uses TRBV19 and TRBJ2-3; D may be TRBD2 (6 bases). This CDR3 is built from 16 residues. Germline loops: CDR1 LNHDA, CDR2 SQIVND (reference sequence). Trimming shortened V by 3 bases and J by 1 base, and 14 bases separated the two germline ends. The CDR3 reads CASSIGLAKGTDTQYF. CDR3 DNA sequence: TGTGCCAGTAGTATTGGCCTAGCGAAAGGCACAGATACGCAGTATTTT.